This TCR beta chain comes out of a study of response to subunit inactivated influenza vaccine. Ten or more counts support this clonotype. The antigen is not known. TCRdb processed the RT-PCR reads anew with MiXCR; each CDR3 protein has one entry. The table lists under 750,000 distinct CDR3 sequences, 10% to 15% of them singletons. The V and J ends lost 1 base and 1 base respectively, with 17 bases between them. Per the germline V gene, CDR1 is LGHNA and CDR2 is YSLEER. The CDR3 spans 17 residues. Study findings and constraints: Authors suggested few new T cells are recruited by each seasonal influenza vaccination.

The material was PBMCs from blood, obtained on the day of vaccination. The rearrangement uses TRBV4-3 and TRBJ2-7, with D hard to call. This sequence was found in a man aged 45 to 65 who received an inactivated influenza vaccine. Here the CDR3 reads CASSQARPSLGSYEQYF. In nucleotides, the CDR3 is TGCGCCAGCAGCCAAGCACGCCCTTCTCTGGGGTCCTACGAGCAGTACTTC.